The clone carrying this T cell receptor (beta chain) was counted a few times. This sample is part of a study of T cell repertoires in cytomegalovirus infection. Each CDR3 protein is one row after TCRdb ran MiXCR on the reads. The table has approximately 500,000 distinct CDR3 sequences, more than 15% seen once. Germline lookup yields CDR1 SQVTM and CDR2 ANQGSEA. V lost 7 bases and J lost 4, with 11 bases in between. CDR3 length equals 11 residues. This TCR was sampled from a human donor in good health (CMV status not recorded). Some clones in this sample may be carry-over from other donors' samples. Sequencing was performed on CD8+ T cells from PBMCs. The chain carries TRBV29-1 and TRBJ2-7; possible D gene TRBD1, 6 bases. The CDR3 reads CSGLDSYEQYF. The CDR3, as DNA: TGCAGCGGCCTGGACAGTTACGAGCAGTACTTC.